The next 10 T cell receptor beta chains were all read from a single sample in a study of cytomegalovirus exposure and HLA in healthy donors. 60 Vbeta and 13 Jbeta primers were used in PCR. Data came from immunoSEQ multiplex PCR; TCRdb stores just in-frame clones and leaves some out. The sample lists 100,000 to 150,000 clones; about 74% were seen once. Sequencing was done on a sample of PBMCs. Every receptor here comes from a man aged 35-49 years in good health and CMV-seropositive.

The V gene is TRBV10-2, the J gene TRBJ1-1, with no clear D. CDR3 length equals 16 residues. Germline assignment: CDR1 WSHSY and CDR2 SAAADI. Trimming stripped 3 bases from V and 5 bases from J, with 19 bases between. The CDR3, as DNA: TGCGCCAGCAGTGACCTCGGGTACGGGTCGGGGACTGAAGCTTTCTTT. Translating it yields CASSDLGYGSGTEAFF.

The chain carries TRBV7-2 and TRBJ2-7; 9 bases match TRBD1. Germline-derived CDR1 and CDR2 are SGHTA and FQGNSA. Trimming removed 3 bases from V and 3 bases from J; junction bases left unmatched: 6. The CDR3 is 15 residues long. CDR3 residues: CASSFRTGGVYEQYF. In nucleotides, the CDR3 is TGTGCCAGCAGCTTTAGAACAGGGGGCGTCTACGAGCAGTACTTC. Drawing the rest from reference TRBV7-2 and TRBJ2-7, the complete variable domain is GAGVSQSPSNKVTEKGKDVELRCDPISGHTALYWYRQSLGQGLEFLIYFQGNSAPDKSGLPSDRFSAERTGGSVSTLTIQRTQQEDSAVYLCASSFRTGGVYEQYFGPGTRLTVT.

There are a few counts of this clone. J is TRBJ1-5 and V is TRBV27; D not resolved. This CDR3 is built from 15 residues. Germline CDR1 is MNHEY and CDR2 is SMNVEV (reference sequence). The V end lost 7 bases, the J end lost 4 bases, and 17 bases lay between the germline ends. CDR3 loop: CASTTRVGENQPQHF. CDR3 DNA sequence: TGTGCCAGCACAACCAGAGTCGGGGAAAATCAGCCCCAGCATTTT.

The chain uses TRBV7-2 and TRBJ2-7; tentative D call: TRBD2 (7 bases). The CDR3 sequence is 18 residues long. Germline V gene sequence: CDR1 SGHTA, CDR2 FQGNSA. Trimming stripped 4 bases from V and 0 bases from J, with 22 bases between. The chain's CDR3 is CASSSRSGGGGSSYEQYF. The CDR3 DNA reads TGTGCCAGCAGCTCGAGGAGTGGGGGCGGGGGTAGCTCCTACGAGCAGTACTTC. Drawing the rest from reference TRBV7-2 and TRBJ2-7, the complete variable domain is GAGVSQSPSNKVTEKGKDVELRCDPISGHTALYWYRQSLGQGLEFLIYFQGNSAPDKSGLPSDRFSAERTGGSVSTLTIQRTQQEDSAVYLCASSSRSGGGGSSYEQYFGPGTRLTVT.

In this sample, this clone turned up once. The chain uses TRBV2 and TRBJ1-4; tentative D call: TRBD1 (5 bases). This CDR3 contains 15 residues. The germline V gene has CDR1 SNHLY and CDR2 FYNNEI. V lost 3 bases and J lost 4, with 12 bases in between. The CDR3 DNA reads TGTGCCAGCAGTGACCCCGGAAGGGGTAATGAAAAACTGTTTTTT. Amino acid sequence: CASSDPGRGNEKLFF.

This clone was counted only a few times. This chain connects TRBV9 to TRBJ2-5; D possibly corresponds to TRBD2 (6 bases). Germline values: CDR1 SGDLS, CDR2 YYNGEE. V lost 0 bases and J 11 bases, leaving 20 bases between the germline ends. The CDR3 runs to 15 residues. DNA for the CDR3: TGTGCCAGCAGCGTAGGAACACGTGCAGGAGGGGAGCAGTACTTC. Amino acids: CASSVGTRAGGEQYF.

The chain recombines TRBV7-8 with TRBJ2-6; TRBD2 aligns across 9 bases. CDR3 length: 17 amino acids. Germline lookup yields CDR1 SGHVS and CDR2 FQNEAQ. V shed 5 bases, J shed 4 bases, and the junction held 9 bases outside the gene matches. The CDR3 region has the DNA TGTGCCAGCAGCATACTAGCGGGCGGGGCCGGGGCCAACGTCCTGACTTTC. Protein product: CASSILAGGAGANVLTF.

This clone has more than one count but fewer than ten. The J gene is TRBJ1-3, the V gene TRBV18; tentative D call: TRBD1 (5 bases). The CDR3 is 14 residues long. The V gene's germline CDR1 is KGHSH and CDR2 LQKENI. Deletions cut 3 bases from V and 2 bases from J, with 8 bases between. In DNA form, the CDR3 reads TGTGCCAGCTCACCGCAGGGTACTGGAAACACCATATATTTT. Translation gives CASSPQGTGNTIYF.

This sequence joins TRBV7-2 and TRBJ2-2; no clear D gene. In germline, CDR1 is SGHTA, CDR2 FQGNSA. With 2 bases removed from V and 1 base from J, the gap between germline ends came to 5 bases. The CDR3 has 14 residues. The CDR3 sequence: CASSLQVNTGELFF. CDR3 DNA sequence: TGTGCCAGCAGCTTACAGGTGAACACCGGGGAGCTGTTTTTT.

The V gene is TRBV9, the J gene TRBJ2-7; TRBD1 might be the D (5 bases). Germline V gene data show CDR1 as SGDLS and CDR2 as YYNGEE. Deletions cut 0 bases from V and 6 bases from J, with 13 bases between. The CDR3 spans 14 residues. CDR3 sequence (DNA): TGTGCCAGCAGCGTAGAAGGGTTTAGGGGCGAGCAGTACTTC. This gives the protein CASSVEGFRGEQYF.